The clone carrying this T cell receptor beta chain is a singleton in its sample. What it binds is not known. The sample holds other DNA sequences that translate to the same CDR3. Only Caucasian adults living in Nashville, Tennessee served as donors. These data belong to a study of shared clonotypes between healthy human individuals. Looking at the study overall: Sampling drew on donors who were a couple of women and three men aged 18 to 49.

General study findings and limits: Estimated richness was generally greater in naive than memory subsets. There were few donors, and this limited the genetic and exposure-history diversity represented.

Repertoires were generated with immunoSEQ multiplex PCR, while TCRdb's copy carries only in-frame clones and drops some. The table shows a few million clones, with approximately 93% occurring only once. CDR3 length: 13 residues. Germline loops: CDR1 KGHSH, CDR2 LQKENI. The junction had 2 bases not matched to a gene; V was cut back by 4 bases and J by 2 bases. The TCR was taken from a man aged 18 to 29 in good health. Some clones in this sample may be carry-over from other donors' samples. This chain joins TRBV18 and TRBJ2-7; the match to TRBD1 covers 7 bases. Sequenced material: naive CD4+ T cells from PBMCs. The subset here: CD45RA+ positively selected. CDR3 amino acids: CASSQGAPYEQYF. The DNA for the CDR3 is TGTGCCAGCTCACAGGGGGCACCCTACGAGCAGTACTTC.